The clone carrying this TCR beta chain was observed once. Its antigen is as yet unknown. This sample was taken from a study of OX40 agonist ivuxolimab in advanced cancers. Regarding the study as a whole: Among the lowest peripheral clonal expansion occurred in 0.1-3.0 mg/kg partial responders.

The germline V gene encodes CDR1 SGHTA and CDR2 FQGNSA. The CDR3 covers 17 residues. Trimming removed 3 bases from V and 3 bases from J; junction bases left unmatched: 5. Peripheral blood came from all dose cohorts at three timepoints. Produced via immunoSEQ multiplex PCR; TCRdb's table is partial and in-frame only. The sample contains about 69,000 clones, 87% of which appear only once. V and J are TRBV7-2 and TRBJ2-5, with 15 bases matching TRBD2. This receptor was identified in an adult with an advanced solid tumor such as melanoma, head and neck, liver or kidney cancer. The source material was CD4+ or CD8+ T cells sorted from blood, sampled in a trial of the OX40 agonist ivuxolimab. The CDR3 region has the DNA TGTGCCAGCAGCTTTCGGACTAGCGGGGGGGCCAAAGAGACCCAGTACTTC. It translates to CASSFRTSGGAKETQYF.